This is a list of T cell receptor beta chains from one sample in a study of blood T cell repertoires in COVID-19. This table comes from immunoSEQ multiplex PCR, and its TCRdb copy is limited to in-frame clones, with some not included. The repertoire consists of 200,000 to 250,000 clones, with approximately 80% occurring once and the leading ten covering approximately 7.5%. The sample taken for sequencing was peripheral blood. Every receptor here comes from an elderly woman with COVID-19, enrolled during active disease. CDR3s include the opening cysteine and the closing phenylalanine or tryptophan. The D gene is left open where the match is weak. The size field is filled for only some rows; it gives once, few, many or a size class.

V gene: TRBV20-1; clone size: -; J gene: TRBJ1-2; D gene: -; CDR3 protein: CSALDSYTF; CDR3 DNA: TGCAGTGCCCTGGACAGTTACACCTTC
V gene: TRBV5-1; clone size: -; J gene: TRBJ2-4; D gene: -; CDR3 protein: CASSLAGTQGDIQYF; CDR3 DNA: TGCGCCAGCAGCCTCGCCGGGACTCAGGGGGACATTCAGTACTTC
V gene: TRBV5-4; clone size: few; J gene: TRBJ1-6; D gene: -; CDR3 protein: CASSLGLHNSPLHF; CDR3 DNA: TGTGCCAGCAGCTTGGGTCTCCATAATTCACCCCTCCACTTT
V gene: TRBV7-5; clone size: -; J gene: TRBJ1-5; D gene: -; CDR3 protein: CARSPEEGLGLTNSNQPQHF; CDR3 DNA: TGTGCCAGAAGCCCAGAGGAGGGCCTGGGTCTCACTAATAGCAATCAGCCCCAGCATTTT
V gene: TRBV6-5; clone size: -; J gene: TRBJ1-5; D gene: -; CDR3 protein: CASSYSRVQPQHF; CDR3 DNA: TGTGCCAGCAGTTACTCGAGGGTTCAGCCCCAGCATTTT
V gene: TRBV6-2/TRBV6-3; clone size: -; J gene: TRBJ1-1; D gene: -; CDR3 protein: CASSSQGIGTEAFF; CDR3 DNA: TGTGCCAGCAGTTCACAGGGAATTGGCACTGAAGCTTTCTTT
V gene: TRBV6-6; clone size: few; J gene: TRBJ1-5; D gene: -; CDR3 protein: CASSLFGDSLGVQPQHF; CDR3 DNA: TGTGCCAGCAGTCTTTTTGGTGACTCCCTGGGAGTGCAGCCCCAGCATTTT
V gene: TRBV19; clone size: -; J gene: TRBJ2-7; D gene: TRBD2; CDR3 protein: CASSKFSGTSIYEQYF; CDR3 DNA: TGTGCCAGTAGTAAATTTAGCGGGACCTCTATATACGAGCAGTACTTC
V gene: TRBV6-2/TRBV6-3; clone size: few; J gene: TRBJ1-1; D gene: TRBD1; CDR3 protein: CASSQGARTEAFF; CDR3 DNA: TGTGCCAGCAGTCAGGGGGCTCGCACTGAAGCTTTCTTT
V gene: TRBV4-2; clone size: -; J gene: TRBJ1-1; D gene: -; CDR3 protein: CASSQEAALQVVTEAFF; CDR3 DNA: TGTGCCAGCAGCCAAGAGGCTGCTTTACAGGTCGTCACTGAAGCTTTCTTT
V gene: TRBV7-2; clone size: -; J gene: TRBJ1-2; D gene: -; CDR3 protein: CASSLGPTYGYTF; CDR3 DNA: TGTGCCAGCAGCTTGGGGCCCACTTATGGCTACACCTTC
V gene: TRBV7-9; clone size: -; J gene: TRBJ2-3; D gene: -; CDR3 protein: CASSLGTRLGTDTQYF; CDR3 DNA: TGTGCCAGCAGCTTAGGGACTCGGCTAGGGACAGATACGCAGTATTTT
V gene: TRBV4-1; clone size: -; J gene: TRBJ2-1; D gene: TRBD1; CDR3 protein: CASREVSRGTYNEQFF; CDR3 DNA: TGCGCCAGCAGGGAAGTGAGCAGGGGGACCTACAATGAGCAGTTCTTC
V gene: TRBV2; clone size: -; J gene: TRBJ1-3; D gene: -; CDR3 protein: CASNEGVEGNTIYF; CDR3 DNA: TGTGCCAGCAATGAAGGCGTAGAGGGAAACACCATATATTTT
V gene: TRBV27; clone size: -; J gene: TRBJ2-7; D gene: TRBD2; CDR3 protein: CASRLAGGSEQYF; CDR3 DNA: TGTGCCAGCAGACTAGCGGGAGGATCCGAGCAGTACTTC
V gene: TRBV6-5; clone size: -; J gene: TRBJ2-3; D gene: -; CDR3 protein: CASDEKDFSTRYF; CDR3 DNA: TGTGCCAGCGACGAGAAGGACTTTAGTACACGGTATTTT
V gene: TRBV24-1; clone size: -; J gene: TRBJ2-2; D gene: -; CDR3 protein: CATKGDKNTGELFF; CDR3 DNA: TGTGCCACCAAGGGGGACAAGAACACCGGGGAGCTGTTTTTT
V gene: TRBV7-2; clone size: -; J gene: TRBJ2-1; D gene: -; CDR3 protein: CASSLGRRYEQFF; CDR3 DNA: TGTGCCAGCAGCTTGGGTCGGCGGTATGAGCAGTTCTTC
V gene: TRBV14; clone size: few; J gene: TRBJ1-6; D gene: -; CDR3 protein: CASSQTPPGSSYNSPLHF; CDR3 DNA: TGTGCCAGCAGCCAAACGCCCCCGGGGAGCTCCTATAATTCACCCCTCCACTTT
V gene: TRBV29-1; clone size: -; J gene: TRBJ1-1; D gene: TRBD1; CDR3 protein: CSVGQGSTEAFF; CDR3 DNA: TGCAGCGTTGGACAGGGCAGCACTGAAGCTTTCTTT
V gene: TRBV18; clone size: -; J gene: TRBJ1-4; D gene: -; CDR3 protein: CASSPGSEKLFF; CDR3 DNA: TGTGCCAGCTCACCAGGCTCAGAAAAACTGTTTTTT
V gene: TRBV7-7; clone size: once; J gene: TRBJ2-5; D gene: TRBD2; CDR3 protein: CASSLGVGLAGEETQYF; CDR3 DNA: TGTGCTAGCAGCTTGGGCGTCGGACTAGCGGGGGAAGAGACCCAGTACTTC
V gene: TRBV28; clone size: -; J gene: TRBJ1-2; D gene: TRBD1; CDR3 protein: CASRPGTGVSNYGYTF; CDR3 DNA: TGTGCCAGCAGACCCGGGACAGGGGTTTCTAACTATGGCTACACCTTC
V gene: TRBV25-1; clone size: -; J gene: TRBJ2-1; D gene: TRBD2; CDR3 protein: CASRGTSGVGEQFF; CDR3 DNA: TGTGCCAGCAGGGGGACTAGCGGCGTAGGGGAGCAGTTCTTC
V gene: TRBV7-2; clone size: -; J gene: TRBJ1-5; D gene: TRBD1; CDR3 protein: CASSPSDRDRDQPQHF; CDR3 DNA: TGTGCCAGCAGCCCATCGGACAGGGATAGAGATCAGCCCCAGCATTTT
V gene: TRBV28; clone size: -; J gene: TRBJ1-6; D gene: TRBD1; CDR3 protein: CASSSTGGRNSPLHF; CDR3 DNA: TGTGCCAGCAGTTCGACAGGGGGCCGGAATTCACCCCTCCACTTT
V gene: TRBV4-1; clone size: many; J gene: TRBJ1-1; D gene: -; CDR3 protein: CASSQDPRGRAEAFF; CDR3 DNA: TGCGCCAGCAGCCAAGATCCAAGGGGAAGGGCTGAAGCTTTCTTT
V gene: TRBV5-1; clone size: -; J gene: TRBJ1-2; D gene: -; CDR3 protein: CASSPTPKNYGYTF; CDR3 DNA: TGCGCCAGCAGCCCCACACCCAAAAACTATGGCTACACCTTC
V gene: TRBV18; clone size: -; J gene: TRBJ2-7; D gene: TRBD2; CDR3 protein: CASSPAVAGYEQYF; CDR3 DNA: TGTGCCAGCTCACCAGCGGTAGCGGGGTACGAGCAGTACTTC
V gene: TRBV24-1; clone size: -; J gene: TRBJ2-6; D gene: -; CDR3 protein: CATGGGLQESSGANVLTF; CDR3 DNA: TGTGCCACCGGGGGGGGCCTACAGGAGAGCTCTGGGGCCAACGTCCTGACTTTC
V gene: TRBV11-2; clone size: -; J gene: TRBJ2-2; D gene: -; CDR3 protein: CASSLSPITGELFF; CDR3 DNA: TGTGCCAGCAGCTTGAGTCCGATCACCGGGGAGCTGTTTTTT
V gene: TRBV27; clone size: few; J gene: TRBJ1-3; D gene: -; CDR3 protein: CASSLRSPNSGNTIYF; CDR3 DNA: TGTGCCAGCAGTTTACGCAGTCCGAACTCTGGAAACACCATATATTTT
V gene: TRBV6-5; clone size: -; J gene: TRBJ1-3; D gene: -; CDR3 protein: CASRPGSDSGNTIYF; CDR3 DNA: TGTGCCAGCAGGCCGGGATCCGACTCTGGAAACACCATATATTTT
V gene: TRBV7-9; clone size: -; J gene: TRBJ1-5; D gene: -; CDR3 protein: CASSLLAGQPQHF; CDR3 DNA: TGTGCCAGCAGCTTACTTGCGGGGCAGCCCCAGCATTTT
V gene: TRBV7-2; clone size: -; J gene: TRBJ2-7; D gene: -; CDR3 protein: CASSSRRGREYEQYF; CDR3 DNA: TGTGCCAGCAGCTCCAGGAGGGGGCGCGAATACGAGCAGTACTTC
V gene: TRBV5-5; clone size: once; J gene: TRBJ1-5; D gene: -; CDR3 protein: CASSLLGAGQPQHF; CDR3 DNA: TGTGCCAGCAGCTTGTTGGGGGCGGGTCAGCCCCAGCATTTT
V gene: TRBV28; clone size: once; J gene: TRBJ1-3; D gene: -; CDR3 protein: CASPSSSGNTIYF; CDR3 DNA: TGTGCCAGCCCCTCGAGCTCTGGAAACACCATATATTTT
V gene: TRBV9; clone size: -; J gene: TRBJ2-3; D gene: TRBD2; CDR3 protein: CASSVASGLAGGTDTQYF; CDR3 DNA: TGTGCCAGCAGCGTAGCTAGTGGGCTAGCGGGAGGAACAGATACGCAGTATTTT
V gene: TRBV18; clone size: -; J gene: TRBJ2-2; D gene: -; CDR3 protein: CASSEPGLRNTGELFF; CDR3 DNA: TGTGCCAGCTCAGAGCCGGGACTGAGGAACACCGGGGAGCTGTTTTTT
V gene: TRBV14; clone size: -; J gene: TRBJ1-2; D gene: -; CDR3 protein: CASSPFGQYLVEWGYTF; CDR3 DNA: TGTGCCAGCAGCCCCTTCGGACAGTACCTAGTAGAGTGGGGCTACACCTTC
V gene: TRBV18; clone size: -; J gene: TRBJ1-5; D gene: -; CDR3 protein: CASSRERQQPQHF; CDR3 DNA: TGTGCCAGCTCACGGGAGCGCCAACAGCCCCAGCATTTT
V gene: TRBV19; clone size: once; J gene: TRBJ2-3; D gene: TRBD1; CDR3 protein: CASSRQGNTDTQYF; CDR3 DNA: TGTGCCAGCTCCCGACAGGGAAACACAGATACGCAGTATTTT
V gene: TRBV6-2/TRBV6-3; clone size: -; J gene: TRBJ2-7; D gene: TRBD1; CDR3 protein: CASSFDRGSEQYF; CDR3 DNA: TGTGCCAGCAGTTTTGACAGGGGGTCCGAGCAGTACTTC
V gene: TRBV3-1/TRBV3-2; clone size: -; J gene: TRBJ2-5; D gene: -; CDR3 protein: CASSQDRFRETQYF; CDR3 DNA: TGTGCCAGCAGCCAAGATCGGTTTCGGGAGACCCAGTACTTC
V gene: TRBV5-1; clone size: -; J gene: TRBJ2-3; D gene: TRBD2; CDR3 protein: CASSSLGTSGDTQYF; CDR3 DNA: TGCGCCAGCAGTTCTCTAGGGACTAGCGGGGATACGCAGTATTTT
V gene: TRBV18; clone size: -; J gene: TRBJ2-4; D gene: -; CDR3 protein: CASSLSGSQNIQYF; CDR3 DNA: TGTGCCAGCTCCCTCTCCGGGAGCCAAAACATTCAGTACTTC
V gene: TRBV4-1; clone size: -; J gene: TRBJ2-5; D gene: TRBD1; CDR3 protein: CASRATGGETQYF; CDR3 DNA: TGCGCCAGCAGGGCGACAGGGGGGGAGACCCAGTACTTC